This T cell receptor (beta chain) was captured in a study of OX40 agonist ivuxolimab in advanced cancers. The overall study: While on treatment, patients had intravenous ivuxolimab at 0.01 to 10 mg/kg every 2 weeks. Three individuals attained partial responses, comprising one hepatocellular carcinoma case and two cutaneous melanoma cases.

The CDR3 has 15 residues. Trimming stripped 5 bases from V and 1 base from J, with 14 bases between. The V gene's germline CDR1 is SGHTA and CDR2 FQGTGA. The investigators sampled blood at baseline, at cycle 4 day 1, and at cycle 7 day 1. Points on this clone: Its antigen is still unknown.

Some clones are missing from TCRdb's copy, which holds only in-frame ones; the method was immunoSEQ multiplex PCR. The sample has 60,000 or so clones, around 88% seen once. Study conclusions and caveats: On average, a greater number of expanded clones characterised CD8+ T cells relative to CD4+.

The genes are TRBV7-3 and TRBJ1-2; D uncertain. The specimen comprised CD4+ or CD8+ T cells sorted from blood, sampled in a trial of the OX40 agonist ivuxolimab. This sequence was found in an adult with an advanced solid tumor such as melanoma, head and neck, liver or kidney cancer. For the CDR3, the DNA is TGTGCCAGCAGCATAAATGGGGAAGATAACTATGGCTACACCTTC. This codes for CASSINGEDNYGYTF.